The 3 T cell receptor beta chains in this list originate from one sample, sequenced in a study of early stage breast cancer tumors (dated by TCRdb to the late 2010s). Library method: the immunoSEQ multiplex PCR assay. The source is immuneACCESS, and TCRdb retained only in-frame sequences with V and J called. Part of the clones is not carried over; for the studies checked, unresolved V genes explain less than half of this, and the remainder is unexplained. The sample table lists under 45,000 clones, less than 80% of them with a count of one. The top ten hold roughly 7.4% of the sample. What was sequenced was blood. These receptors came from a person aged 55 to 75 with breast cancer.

This CDR3 reads CASSVGLAGAQETQYF. CDR3 nucleotides: TGTGCCAGCAGCGTAGGACTAGCGGGGGCTCAAGAGACCCAGTACTTC. V gene TRBV9 combines with J gene TRBJ2-5; 12 bases fit TRBD2. Trimming at V came to 0 bases and at J to 2 bases, leaving 2 bases not matched to a gene. Looked up from germline, CDR1 is SGDLS and CDR2 is YYNGEE. This CDR3 has 16 residues.

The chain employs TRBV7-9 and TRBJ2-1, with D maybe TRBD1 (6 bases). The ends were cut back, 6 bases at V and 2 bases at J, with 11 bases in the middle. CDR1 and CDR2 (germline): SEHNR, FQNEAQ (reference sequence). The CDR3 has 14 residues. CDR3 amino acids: CASSRGQTYNEQFF. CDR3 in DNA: TGTGCCAGCAGTCGCGGACAGACCTACAATGAGCAGTTCTTC.

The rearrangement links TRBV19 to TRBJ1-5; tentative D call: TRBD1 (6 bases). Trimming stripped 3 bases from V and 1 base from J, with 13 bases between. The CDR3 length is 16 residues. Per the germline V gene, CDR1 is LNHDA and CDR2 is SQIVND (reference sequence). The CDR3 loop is CASSIWGARSNQPQHF. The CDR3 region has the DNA TGTGCCAGTAGTATCTGGGGGGCTAGGAGCAATCAGCCCCAGCATTTT.